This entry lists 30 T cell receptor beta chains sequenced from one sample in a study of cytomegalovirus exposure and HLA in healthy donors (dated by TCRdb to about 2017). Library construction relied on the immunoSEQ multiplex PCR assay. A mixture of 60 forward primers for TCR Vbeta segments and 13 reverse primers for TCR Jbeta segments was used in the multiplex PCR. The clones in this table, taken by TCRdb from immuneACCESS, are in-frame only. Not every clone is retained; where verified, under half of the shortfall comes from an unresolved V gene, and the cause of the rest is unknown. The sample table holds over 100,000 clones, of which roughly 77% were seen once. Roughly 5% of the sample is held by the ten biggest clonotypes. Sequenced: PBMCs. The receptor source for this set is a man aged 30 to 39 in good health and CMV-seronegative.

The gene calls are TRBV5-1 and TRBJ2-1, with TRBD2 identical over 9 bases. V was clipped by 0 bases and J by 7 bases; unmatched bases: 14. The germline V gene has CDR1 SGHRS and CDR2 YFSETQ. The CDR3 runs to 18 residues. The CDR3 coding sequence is TGCGCCAGCAGCTTGGCCTTGGGCGGGGGGGCCGCTCGGAATGAGCAGTTCTTC. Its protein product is CASSLALGGGAARNEQFF.

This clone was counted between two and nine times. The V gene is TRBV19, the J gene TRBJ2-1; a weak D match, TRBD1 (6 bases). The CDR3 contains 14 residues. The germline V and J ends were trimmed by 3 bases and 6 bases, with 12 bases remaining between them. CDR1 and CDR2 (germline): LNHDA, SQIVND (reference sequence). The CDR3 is CASSILGASNEQFF. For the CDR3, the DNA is TGTGCCAGTAGTATTTTGGGGGCAAGCAATGAGCAGTTCTTC.

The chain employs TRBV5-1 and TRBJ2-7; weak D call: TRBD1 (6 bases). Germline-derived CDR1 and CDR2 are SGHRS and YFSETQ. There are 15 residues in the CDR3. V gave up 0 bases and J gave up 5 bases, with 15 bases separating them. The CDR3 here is CASSLVRQGKHEQYF. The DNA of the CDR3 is TGCGCCAGCAGCTTGGTCCGGCAGGGGAAGCACGAGCAGTACTTC.

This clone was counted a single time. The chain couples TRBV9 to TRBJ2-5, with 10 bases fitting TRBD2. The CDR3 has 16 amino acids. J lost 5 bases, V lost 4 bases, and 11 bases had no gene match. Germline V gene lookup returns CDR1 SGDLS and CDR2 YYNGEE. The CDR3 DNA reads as TGTGCCAGCAGCCGGGGGAGCGGGAGGGCCTATGAGACCCAGTACTTC. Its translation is CASSRGSGRAYETQYF.

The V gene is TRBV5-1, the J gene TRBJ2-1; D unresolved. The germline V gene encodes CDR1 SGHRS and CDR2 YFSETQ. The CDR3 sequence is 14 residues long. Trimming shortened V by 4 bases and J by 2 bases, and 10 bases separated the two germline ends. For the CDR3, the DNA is TGCGCCAGCAGCGTGACTCCCACCTACAATGAGCAGTTCTTC. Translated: CASSVTPTYNEQFF. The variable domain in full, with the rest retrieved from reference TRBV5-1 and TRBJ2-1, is KAGVTQTPRYLIKTRGQQVTLSCSPISGHRSVSWYQQTPGQGLQFLFEYFSETQRNKGNFPGRFSGRQFSNSRSEMNVSTLELGDSALYLCASSVTPTYNEQFFGPGTRLTVL.

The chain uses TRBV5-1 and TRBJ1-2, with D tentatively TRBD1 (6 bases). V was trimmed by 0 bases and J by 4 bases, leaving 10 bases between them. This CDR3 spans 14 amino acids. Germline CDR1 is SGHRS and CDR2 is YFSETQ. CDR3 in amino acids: CASSLDRAGYGYTF. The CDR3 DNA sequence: TGCGCCAGCAGCTTGGACAGGGCGGGCTATGGCTACACCTTC.

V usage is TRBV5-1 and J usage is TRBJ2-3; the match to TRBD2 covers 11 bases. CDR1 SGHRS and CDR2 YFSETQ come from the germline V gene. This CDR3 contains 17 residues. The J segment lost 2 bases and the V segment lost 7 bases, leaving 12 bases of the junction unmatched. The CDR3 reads CASAKGTSGSYTDTQYF. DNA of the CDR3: TGCGCCAGCGCCAAAGGGACTAGCGGCTCTTACACAGATACGCAGTATTTT. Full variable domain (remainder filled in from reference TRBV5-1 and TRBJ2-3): KAGVTQTPRYLIKTRGQQVTLSCSPISGHRSVSWYQQTPGQGLQFLFEYFSETQRNKGNFPGRFSGRQFSNSRSEMNVSTLELGDSALYLCASAKGTSGSYTDTQYFGPGTRLTVL.

CDR3 bases: TGTGCCAGCAGTGTACAAAATCAGCCCCAGCATTTT. Protein sequence: CASSVQNQPQHF. V and J are TRBV2 and TRBJ1-5; D ambiguous. Germline assignment: CDR1 SNHLY and CDR2 FYNNEI. This CDR3 has 12 amino acids. Trimming cost V 4 bases and J 4 bases, with 5 bases left between them.

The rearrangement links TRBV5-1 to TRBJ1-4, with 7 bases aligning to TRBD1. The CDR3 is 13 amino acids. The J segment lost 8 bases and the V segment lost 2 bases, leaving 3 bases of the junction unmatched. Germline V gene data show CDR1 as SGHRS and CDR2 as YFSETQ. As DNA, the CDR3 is TGCGCCAGCAGCTTCCAGGGGGAGGAAAAACTGTTTTTT. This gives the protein CASSFQGEEKLFF.

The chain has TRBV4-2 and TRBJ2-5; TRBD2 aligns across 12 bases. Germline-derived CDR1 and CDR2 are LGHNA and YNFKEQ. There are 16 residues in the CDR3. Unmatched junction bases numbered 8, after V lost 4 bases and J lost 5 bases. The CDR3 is CASSLRRTSGGETQYF. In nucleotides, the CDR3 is TGTGCCAGCAGCCTTCGTCGTACTAGCGGGGGGGAGACCCAGTACTTC.

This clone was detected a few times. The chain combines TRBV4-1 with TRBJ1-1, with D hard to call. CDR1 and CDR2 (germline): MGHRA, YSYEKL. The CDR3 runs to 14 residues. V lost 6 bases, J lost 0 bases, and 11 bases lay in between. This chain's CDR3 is CASSPHQMNTEAFF. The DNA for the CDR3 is TGCGCCAGCAGTCCCCATCAAATGAACACTGAAGCTTTCTTT.

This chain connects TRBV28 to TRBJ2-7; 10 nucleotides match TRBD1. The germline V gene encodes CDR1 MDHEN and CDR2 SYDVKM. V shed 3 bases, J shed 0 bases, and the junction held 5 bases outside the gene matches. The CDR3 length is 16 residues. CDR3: CASSFGQGVGSYEQYF. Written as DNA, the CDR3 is TGTGCCAGCAGTTTCGGACAGGGGGTGGGCTCCTACGAGCAGTACTTC.

This CDR3 is CASSPGQANYGYTF. DNA of the CDR3: TGTGCCAGCAGTCCTGGACAGGCGAACTATGGCTACACCTTC. J is TRBJ1-2 and V is TRBV25-1; 7 bases are shared with TRBD1. Unmatched junction bases numbered 5, after V lost 5 bases and J lost 2 bases. The CDR3 extends over 14 amino acids. Germline V gene lookup returns CDR1 MGHDK and CDR2 SYGVNS.

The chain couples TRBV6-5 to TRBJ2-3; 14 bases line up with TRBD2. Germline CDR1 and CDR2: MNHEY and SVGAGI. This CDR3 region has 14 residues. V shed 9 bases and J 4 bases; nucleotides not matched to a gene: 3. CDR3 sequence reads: CASRLAGGSDTQYF. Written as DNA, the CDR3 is TGTGCCAGTCGACTAGCGGGAGGGTCAGATACGCAGTATTTT.

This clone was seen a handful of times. CDR3 residues: CASSLEGNTDTQYF. The CDR3 bases are TGTGCCAGCAGCTTAGAGGGGAACACAGATACGCAGTATTTT. The rearrangement uses TRBV7-6 and TRBJ2-3, with a possible D match to TRBD1 (5 bases). Between the trimmed V and J ends, which lost 1 base and 2 bases, there was a span of 7 bases. The CDR3 runs to 14 residues. CDR1 and CDR2 (germline): SGHVS, FNYEAQ. Based on the CDR3 plus reference TRBV7-6 and TRBJ2-3, the full variable domain is GAGVSQSPRYKVTKRGQDVALRCDPISGHVSLYWYRQALGQGPEFLTYFNYEAQQDKSGLPNDRFSAERPEGSISTLTIQRTEQRDSAMYRCASSLEGNTDTQYFGPGTRLTVL.

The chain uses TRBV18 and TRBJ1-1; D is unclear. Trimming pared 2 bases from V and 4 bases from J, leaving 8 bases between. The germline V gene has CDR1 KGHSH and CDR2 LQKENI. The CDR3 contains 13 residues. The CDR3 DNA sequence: TGTGCCAGCTCACCAATGAAGCCCACTGAAGCTTTCTTT. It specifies CASSPMKPTEAFF.

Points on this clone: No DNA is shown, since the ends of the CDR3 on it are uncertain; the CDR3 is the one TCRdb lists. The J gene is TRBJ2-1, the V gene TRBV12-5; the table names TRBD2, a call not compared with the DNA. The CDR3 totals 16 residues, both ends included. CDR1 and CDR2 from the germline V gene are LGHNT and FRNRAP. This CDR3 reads CASGLGTGFNYNEQFF.

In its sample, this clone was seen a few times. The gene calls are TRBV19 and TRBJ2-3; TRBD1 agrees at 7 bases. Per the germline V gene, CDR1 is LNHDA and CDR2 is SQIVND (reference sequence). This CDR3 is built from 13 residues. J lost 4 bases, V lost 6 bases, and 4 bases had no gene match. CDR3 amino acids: CASRPQGPDTQYF. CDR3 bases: TGTGCCAGTAGACCACAGGGGCCAGATACGCAGTATTTT.

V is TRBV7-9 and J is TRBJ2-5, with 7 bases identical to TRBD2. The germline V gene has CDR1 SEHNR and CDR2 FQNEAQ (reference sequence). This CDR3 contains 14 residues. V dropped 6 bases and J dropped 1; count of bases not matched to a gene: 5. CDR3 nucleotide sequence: TGTGCCAGCAGACCTCCTAGCGGCCAAGAGACCCAGTACTTC. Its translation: CASRPPSGQETQYF.

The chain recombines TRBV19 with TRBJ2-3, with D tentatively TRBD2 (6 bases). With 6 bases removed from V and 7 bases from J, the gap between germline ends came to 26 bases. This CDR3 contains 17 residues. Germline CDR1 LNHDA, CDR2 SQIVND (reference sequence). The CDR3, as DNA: TGTGCCAGTAGCCCCCCGGGGTTGGGAGGCCCAGGATATACGCAGTATTTT. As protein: CASSPPGLGGPGYTQYF.

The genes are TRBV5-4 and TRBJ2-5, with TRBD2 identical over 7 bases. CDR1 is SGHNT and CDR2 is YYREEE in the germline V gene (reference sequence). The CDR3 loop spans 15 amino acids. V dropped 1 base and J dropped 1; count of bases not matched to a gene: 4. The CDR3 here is CASSLSSGIQETQYF. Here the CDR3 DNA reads TGTGCCAGCAGCTTGTCTAGCGGAATCCAAGAGACCCAGTACTTC. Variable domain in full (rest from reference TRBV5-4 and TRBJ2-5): ETGVTQSPTHLIKTRGQQVTLRCSSQSGHNTVSWYQQALGQGPQFIFQYYREEENGRGNFPPRFSGLQFPNYSSELNVNALELDDSALYLCASSLSSGIQETQYFGPGTRLLVL.

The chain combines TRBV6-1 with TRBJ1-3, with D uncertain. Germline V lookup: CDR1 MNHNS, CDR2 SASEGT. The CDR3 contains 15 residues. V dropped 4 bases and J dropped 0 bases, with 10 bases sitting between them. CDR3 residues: CASSVGRSSGNTIYF. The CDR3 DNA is TGTGCCAGCAGTGTAGGAAGGAGCTCTGGAAACACCATATATTTT.

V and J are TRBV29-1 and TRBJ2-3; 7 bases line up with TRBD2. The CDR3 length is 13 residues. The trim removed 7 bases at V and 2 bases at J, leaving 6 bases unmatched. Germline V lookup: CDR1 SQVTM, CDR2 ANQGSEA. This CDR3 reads CSARGSHTDTQYF. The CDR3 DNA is TGCAGCGCTCGCGGGAGCCACACAGATACGCAGTATTTT.

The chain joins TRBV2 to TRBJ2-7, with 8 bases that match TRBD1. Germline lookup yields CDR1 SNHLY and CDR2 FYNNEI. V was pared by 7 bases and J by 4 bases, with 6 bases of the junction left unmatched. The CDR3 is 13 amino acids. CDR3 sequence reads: CASTIRGRYEQYF. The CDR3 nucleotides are TGTGCCAGCACCATCAGGGGGCGGTACGAGCAGTACTTC.

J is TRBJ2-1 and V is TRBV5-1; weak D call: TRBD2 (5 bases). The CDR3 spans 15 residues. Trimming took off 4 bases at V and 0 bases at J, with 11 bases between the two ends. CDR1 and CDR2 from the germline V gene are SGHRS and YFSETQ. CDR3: CASSASGSSYNEQFF. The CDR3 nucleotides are TGCGCCAGCAGCGCCTCTGGGAGCTCCTACAATGAGCAGTTCTTC.

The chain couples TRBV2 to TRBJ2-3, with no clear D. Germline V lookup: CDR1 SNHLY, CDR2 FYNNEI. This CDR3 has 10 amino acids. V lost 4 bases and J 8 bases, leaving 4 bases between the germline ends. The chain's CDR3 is CASSVVTQYF. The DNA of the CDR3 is TGTGCCAGCAGTGTAGTTACGCAGTATTTT. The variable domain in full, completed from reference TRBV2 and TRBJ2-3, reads EPEVTQTPSHQVTQMGQEVILRCVPISNHLYFYWYRQILGQKVEFLVSFYNNEISEKSEIFDDQFSVERPDGSNFTLKIRSTKLEDSAMYFCASSVVTQYFGPGTRLTVL.

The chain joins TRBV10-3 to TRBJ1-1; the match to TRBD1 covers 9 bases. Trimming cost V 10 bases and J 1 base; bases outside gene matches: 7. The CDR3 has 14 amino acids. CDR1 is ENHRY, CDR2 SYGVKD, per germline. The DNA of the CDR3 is TGTGCCACCCGAGGACAGGGGACGAACACTGAAGCTTTCTTT. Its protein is CATRGQGTNTEAFF.

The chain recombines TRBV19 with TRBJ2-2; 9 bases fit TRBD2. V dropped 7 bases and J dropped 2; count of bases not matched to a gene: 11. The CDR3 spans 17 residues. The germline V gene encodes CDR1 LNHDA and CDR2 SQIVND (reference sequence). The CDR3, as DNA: TGTGCCAGTACCTCAGAGAGAGCGGGAGGTAACACCGGGGAGCTGTTTTTT. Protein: CASTSERAGGNTGELFF. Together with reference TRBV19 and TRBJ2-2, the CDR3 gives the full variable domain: DGGITQSPKYLFRKEGQNVTLSCEQNLNHDAMYWYRQDPGQGLRLIYYSQIVNDFQKGDIAEGYSVSREKKESFPLTVTSAQKNPTAFYLCASTSERAGGNTGELFFGEGSRLTVL.

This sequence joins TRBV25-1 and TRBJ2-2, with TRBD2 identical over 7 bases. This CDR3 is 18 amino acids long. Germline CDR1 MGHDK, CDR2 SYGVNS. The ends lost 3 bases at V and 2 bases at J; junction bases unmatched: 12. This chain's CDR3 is CASSEYTSGEANTGELFF. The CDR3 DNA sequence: TGTGCCAGCAGTGAGTATACAAGCGGGGAGGCCAACACCGGGGAGCTGTTTTTT. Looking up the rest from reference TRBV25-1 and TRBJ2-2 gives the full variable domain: EADIYQTPRYLVIGTGKKITLECSQTMGHDKMYWYQQDPGMELHLIHYSYGVNSTEKGDLSSESTVSRIRTEHFPLTLESARPSHTSQYLCASSEYTSGEANTGELFFGEGSRLTVL.

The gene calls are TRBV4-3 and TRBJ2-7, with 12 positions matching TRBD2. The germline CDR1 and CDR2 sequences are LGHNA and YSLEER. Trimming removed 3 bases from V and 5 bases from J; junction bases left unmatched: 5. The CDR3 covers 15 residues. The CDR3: CASSHRTSGVHEQYF. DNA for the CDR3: TGCGCCAGCAGCCATCGGACTAGCGGGGTCCACGAGCAGTACTTC.